The 23 T cell receptor beta chains below were found in one sample sequenced in a study of blood T cell repertoires in COVID-19. TCRdb's copy holds only in-frame clones and misses some; the assay was immunoSEQ multiplex PCR. The sample shows about 250,000 clones, around 86% of them seen only once. The sample consisted of peripheral blood. The receptors were sampled from an elderly woman with COVID-19, enrolled during active disease.

The V call is TRBV10-3, the J call TRBJ1-6; D may be TRBD1 (6 bases). The germline gives CDR1 ENHRY, CDR2 SYGVKD. The V end was cut by 8 bases, the J end by 6 bases, with 17 bases between. The CDR3 covers 15 residues. CDR3 coding DNA: TGTGCCATCCAAACGACGGACAGCCCTAATTCACCCCTCCACTTT. Encoded protein: CAIQTTDSPNSPLHF.

The chain joins TRBV10-1 to TRBJ2-5; weak D call: TRBD1 (9 bases). Per the germline V gene, CDR1 is WNHNN and CDR2 is SYGVQD (reference sequence). CDR3 length: 14 amino acids. Trimming left V 6 bases short and J 7 bases short, with 18 bases between. The CDR3 bases are TGCGCCAGCAGCGCGAGCGGGGGACAGGGGACCCAGTACTTC. Translating gives CASSASGGQGTQYF.

This sequence joins TRBV9 and TRBJ2-7, with 7 bases lining up with TRBD2. The CDR3 has 15 amino acids. Germline CDR1 reads SGDLS; CDR2 reads YYNGEE. With V trimmed by 0 bases and J by 4 bases, 7 bases remained unmatched. The CDR3 DNA reads as TGTGCCAGCAGCGTAGCTGACGGGGGGTCGTACGAGCAGTACTTC. Translation gives CASSVADGGSYEQYF.

This chain links TRBV9 with TRBJ1-3, with 9 positions matching TRBD1. Unmatched junction bases numbered 11, after V lost 0 bases and J lost 4 bases. Germline CDR1 and CDR2: SGDLS and YYNGEE. The CDR3 totals 18 residues. The CDR3 nucleotides are TGTGCCAGCAGCGTAGATCATTGGGGACAGGGAGCCGGAAACACCATATATTTT. Residues: CASSVDHWGQGAGNTIYF.

This clone was detected once. The CDR3 DNA sequence: TGTGCCATCAGTAACCCCGACAGGGGCTTTTCTCACTACGAGCAGTACGTC. Translated: CAISNPDRGFSHYEQYV. The V call is TRBV10-3, the J call TRBJ2-7; TRBD1 matches at 8 bases. Losses at the gene ends were 5 bases for V and 3 bases for J; bases not matched to a gene: 15. The CDR3 contains 17 residues. From germline, CDR1 is ENHRY and CDR2 SYGVKD.

The chain is built from TRBV28 and TRBJ2-7, with D possibly being TRBD2 (6 bases). Germline CDR1 is MDHEN and CDR2 is SYDVKM. The CDR3 covers 15 residues. With 8 bases removed from V and 0 bases from J, the gap between germline ends came to 17 bases. CDR3 in amino acids: CASLSRGTASYEQYF. The CDR3 DNA follows: TGTGCCAGCCTGAGTCGGGGGACCGCCTCCTACGAGCAGTACTTC.

Comment on this clone: Other DNA variants within this sample encode the same CDR3. This chain connects TRBV3-1 (or the pseudogene TRBV3-2) to TRBJ1-1; D is unclear. Trimming removed 4 bases at V and 1 base at J, with 7 bases between. Germline values: CDR1 LGHDT, CDR2 YNNKEL (reference sequence). CDR3 length: 13 amino acids. In DNA form, the CDR3 reads TGTGCCAGCAGCCCTCGACAGAACACTGAAGCTTTCTTT. This encodes CASSPRQNTEAFF.

J is TRBJ1-5 and V is TRBV7-9; D is perhaps TRBD1 (6 bases). Germline V lookup: CDR1 SEHNR, CDR2 FQNEAQ (reference sequence). V dropped 5 bases and J dropped 3 bases, with 11 bases sitting between them. This CDR3 is built from 14 residues. The CDR3 DNA is TGTGCCAGCAGCCCGGACAGCTTCAATCAGCCCCAGCATTTT. This translates into CASSPDSFNQPQHF.

J is TRBJ2-7 and V is TRBV4-2; no reliable D call. The CDR3 is made up of 15 amino acids. Germline CDR1 is LGHNA and CDR2 is YNFKEQ. Trimming left V 0 bases short and J 5 bases short, with 14 bases between. The CDR3, as DNA: TGTGCCAGCAGCCAAGAAACGGGTCTTGGAAACGAGCAGTACTTC. This gives the protein CASSQETGLGNEQYF.

This chain links TRBV11-3 with TRBJ2-3; a possible D gene is TRBD2 (6 bases). The V end was cut by 2 bases, the J end by 1 base, with 19 bases between. This CDR3 region has 18 residues. CDR1 is SGHNT and CDR2 is YENEEA in the germline V gene. The DNA for the CDR3 is TGTGCCAGCAGCTTACGGGGGAGAGGTGGACTTGGCACAGATACGCAGTATTTT. It encodes CASSLRGRGGLGTDTQYF. The variable domain in full, with the rest retrieved from reference TRBV11-3 and TRBJ2-3, is EAGVVQSPRYKIIEKKQPVAFWCNPISGHNTLYWYLQNLGQGPELLIRYENEEAVDDSQLPKDRFSAERLKGVDSTLKIQPAELGDSAVYLCASSLRGRGGLGTDTQYFGPGTRLTVL.

V usage is TRBV18 and J usage is TRBJ2-7; a weak D match, TRBD1 (5 bases). The V gene lost 0 bases and the J gene lost 6 bases, with 12 bases spanning the gap. Germline values: CDR1 KGHSH, CDR2 LQKENI. The CDR3 is 14 residues long. Here the CDR3 DNA reads TGTGCCAGCTCACCACCGAACCAGGGCGTCGAGCAGTACTTC. Residues: CASSPPNQGVEQYF.

V and J are TRBV10-3 and TRBJ2-5, with D perhaps matching TRBD2 (5 bases). Germline loops: CDR1 ENHRY, CDR2 SYGVKD. The CDR3 has 12 amino acids. Deletions cut 0 bases from V and 7 bases from J, with 6 bases between. CDR3 nucleotide sequence: TGTGCCATCAGTGAGTCCGAGGGGACCCAGTACTTC. Translation gives CAISESEGTQYF.

In its sample, this clone was seen once. V gene TRBV5-1 combines with J gene TRBJ2-1; the D is unclear. The CDR3 consists of 13 residues. Germline values: CDR1 SGHRS, CDR2 YFSETQ. V lost 2 bases, J lost 8 bases, and 11 bases lay in between. CDR3 nucleotides: TGCGCCAGCAGCTTCGCTTACAATGATGAGCAGTTCTTC. Protein product: CASSFAYNDEQFF.

V usage is TRBV5-6 and J usage is TRBJ2-7, with 10 bases lining up with TRBD1. The CDR3 contains 15 residues. J gave up 4 bases and V 2 bases, and 6 bases lay outside the gene matches. Germline CDR1 is SGHDT and CDR2 is YYEEEE. The CDR3 loop is CASSFRDRGFYEQYF. The CDR3, as DNA: TGTGCCAGCAGCTTCCGGGACAGGGGATTTTACGAGCAGTACTTC.

This rearrangement joins TRBV5-5 to TRBJ1-6; TRBD1 agrees at 7 bases. Trimming cost V 5 bases and J 5 bases; bases outside gene matches: 10. CDR3 length equals 16 residues. Per the germline V gene, CDR1 is SGHKS and CDR2 is YYEKEE (reference sequence). CDR3 residues: CASRITGVVDNSPLHF. For the CDR3, the DNA is TGTGCCAGCAGGATAACAGGGGTAGTTGATAATTCACCCCTCCACTTT.

The chain uses TRBV6-5 and TRBJ2-7; tentatively, D is TRBD1 (5 bases). The germline V gene has CDR1 MNHEY and CDR2 SVGAGI. This CDR3 region has 15 residues. V was pared by 3 bases and J by 2 bases, with 14 bases between. CDR3 sequence: CASSYRRGHPYEQYF. Written as DNA, the CDR3 is TGTGCCAGCAGTTATCGCCGCGGACACCCCTACGAGCAGTACTTC.

The chain combines TRBV25-1 with TRBJ1-2; 7 bases align to TRBD1. The trim removed 6 bases at V and 8 bases at J, leaving 6 bases unmatched. From germline, CDR1 is MGHDK and CDR2 SYGVNS. There are 12 residues in the CDR3. The CDR3 DNA reads TGTGCCAGCAGCAAAGGACAGGCCGGCTACACCTTC. It specifies CASSKGQAGYTF.

This chain uses TRBV4-3 with TRBJ1-1; D may be TRBD1 (5 bases). The CDR3 sequence is 20 residues long. The V end lost 4 bases, the J end lost 3 bases, and 30 bases lay between the germline ends. From germline, CDR1 is LGHNA and CDR2 YSLEER. CDR3 sequence reads: CASSPGHGAGGIFVDTEAFF. The CDR3 DNA sequence: TGCGCCAGCAGCCCCGGCCATGGGGCAGGCGGGATTTTTGTCGACACTGAAGCTTTCTTT.

The CDR3 nucleotides read TGTGCCAGCAGCATGCTGGCAGGGGGGCCTGAAGCTTTCTTT. Its protein is CASSMLAGGPEAFF. The chain joins TRBV3-1 (or the pseudogene TRBV3-2) to TRBJ1-1; 7 bases agree with TRBD1. Trimming at V came to 5 bases and at J to 6 bases, leaving 9 bases not matched to a gene. Looked up from germline, CDR1 is LGHDT and CDR2 is YNNKEL (reference sequence). There are 14 residues in the CDR3.

The genes are TRBV29-1 and TRBJ2-7, with TRBD1 matching over 9 bases. CDR1 is SQVTM, CDR2 ANQGSEA, per germline. The CDR3 covers 14 residues. V trimming: 5 bases; J trimming: 6 bases; junction bases outside the gene matches: 11. DNA of the CDR3: TGCAGCGTTCGATCACGGGACAGGGAAGCCGAGCAGTACTTC. Translating it yields CSVRSRDREAEQYF.

The chain carries TRBV10-1 and TRBJ1-5; tentative D call: TRBD1 (6 bases). CDR3 length: 15 amino acids. Germline V CDR1 and CDR2: WNHNN, SYGVQD (reference sequence). Trimming removed 7 bases at V and 5 bases at J, with 18 bases between. CDR3 in DNA: TGCGCCAGCACCAAGAGGGGACATTTATATCAGCCCCAGCATTTT. This gives the protein CASTKRGHLYQPQHF.

This chain uses TRBV27 with TRBJ1-5, with D possibly being TRBD1 (6 bases). Trimming left V 0 bases short and J 4 bases short, with 10 bases between. The CDR3 covers 15 residues. Germline V gene lookup returns CDR1 MNHEY and CDR2 SMNVEV (reference sequence). The CDR3 reads CASSLSRDTNQPQHF. CDR3 in DNA: TGTGCCAGCAGTTTATCAAGGGACACAAATCAGCCCCAGCATTTT.

The CDR3 DNA reads TGTGCCATCAGTGCCCAACAGGGGGGTGGCTATGGCTACACCTTC. It yields the protein CAISAQQGGGYGYTF. V usage is TRBV10-3 and J usage is TRBJ1-2; 8 nucleotides agree with TRBD1. Germline assignment: CDR1 ENHRY and CDR2 SYGVKD. The CDR3 covers 15 residues. Trimming took 4 bases from V and 4 from J; bases not matched to a gene: 8.